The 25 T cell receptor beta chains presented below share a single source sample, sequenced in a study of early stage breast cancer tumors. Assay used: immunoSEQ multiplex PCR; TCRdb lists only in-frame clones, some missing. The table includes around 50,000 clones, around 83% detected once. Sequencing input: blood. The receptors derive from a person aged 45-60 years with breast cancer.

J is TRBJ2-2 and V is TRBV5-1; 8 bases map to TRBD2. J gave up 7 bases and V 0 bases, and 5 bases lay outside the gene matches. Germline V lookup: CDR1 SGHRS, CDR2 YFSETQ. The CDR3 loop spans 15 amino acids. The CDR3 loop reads CASSLVAGRGGELFF. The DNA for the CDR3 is TGCGCCAGCAGCTTGGTAGCGGGACGGGGCGGGGAGCTGTTTTTT. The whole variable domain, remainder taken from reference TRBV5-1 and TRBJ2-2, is KAGVTQTPRYLIKTRGQQVTLSCSPISGHRSVSWYQQTPGQGLQFLFEYFSETQRNKGNFPGRFSGRQFSNSRSEMNVSTLELGDSALYLCASSLVAGRGGELFFGEGSRLTVL.

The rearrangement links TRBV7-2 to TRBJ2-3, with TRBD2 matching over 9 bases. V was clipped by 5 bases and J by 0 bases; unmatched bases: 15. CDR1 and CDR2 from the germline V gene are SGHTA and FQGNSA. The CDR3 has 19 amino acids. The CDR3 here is CASSPELSGGPLSTDTQYF. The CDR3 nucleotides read TGTGCCAGCAGCCCCGAACTAAGCGGGGGGCCCCTTAGCACAGATACGCAGTATTTT.

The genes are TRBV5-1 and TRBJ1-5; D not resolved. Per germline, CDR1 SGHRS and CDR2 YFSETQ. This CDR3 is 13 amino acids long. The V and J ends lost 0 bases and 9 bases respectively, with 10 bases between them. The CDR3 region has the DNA TGCGCCAGCAGCTTGGCGGAAAATTCGCCCCAGCATTTT. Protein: CASSLAENSPQHF.

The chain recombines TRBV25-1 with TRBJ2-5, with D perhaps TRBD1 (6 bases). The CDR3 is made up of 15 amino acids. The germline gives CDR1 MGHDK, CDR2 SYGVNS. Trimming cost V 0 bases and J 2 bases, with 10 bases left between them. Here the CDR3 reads CASSEYVGGQETQYF. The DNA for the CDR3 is TGTGCCAGCAGTGAATACGTAGGGGGACAAGAGACCCAGTACTTC.

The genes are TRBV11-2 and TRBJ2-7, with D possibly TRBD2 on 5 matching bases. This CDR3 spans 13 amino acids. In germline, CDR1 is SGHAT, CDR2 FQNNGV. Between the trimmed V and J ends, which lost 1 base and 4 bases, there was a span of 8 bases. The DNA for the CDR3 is TGTGCCAGCAGCTTAGTTGGCGGGTACGAGCAGTACTTC. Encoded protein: CASSLVGGYEQYF.

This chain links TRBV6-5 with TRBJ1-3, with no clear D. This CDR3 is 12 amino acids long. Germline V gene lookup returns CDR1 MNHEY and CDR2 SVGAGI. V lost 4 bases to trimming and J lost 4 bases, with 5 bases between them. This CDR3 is CASSSTGNTIYF. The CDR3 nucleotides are TGTGCCAGCAGTTCTACCGGAAACACCATATATTTT.

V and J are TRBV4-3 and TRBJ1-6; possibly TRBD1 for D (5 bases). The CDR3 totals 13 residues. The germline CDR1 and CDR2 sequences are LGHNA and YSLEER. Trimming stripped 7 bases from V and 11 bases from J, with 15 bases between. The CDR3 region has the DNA TGCGCCAGCACACCCCAAGTGGGGGCACCCCTCCACTTT. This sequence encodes CASTPQVGAPLHF.

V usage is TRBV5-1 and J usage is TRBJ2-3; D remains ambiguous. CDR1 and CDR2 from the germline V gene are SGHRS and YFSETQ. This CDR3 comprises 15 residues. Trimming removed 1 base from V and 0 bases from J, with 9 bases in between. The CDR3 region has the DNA TGCGCCAGCAGCTTGTTTGCGCCGAGCACAGATACGCAGTATTTT. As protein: CASSLFAPSTDTQYF.

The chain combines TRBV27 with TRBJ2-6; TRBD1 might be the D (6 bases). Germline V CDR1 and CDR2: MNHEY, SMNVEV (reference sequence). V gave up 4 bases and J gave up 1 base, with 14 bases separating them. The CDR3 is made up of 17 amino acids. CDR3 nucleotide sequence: TGTGCCAGCAGTTCCCCAGGGGCAAGATCTGGGGCCAACGTCCTGACTTTC. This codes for CASSSPGARSGANVLTF.

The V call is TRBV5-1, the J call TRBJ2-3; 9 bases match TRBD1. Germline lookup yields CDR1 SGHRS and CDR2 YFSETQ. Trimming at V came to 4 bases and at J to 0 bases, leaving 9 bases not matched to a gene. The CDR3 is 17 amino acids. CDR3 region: CASSRYGTGTSTDTQYF. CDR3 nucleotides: TGCGCCAGCAGCCGCTACGGGACAGGGACTAGCACAGATACGCAGTATTTT.

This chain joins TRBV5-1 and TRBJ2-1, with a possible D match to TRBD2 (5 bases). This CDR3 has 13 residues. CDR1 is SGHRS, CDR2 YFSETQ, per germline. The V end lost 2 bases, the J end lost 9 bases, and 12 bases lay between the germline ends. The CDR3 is CASSLSTRSEQFF. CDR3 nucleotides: TGCGCCAGCAGCTTATCAACTAGAAGTGAGCAGTTCTTC.

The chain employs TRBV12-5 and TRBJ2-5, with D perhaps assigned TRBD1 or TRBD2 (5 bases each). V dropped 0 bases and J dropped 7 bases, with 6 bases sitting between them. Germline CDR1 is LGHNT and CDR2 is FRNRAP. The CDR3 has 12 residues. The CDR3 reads CASGLVGTTQYF. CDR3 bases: TGTGCTAGTGGTTTGGTAGGGACGACCCAGTACTTC.

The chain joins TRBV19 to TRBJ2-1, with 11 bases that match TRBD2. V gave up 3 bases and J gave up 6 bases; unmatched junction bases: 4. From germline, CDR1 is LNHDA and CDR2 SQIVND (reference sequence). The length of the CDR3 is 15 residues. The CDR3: CASSMTSGAFNEQFF. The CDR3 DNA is TGTGCCAGTAGTATGACTAGCGGGGCCTTCAATGAGCAGTTCTTC.

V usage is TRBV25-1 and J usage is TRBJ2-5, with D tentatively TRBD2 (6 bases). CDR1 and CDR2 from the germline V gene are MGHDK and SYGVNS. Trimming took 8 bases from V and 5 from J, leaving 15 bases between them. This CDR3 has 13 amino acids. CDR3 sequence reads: CASARRAVETQYF. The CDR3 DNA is TGTGCCAGCGCACGGAGGGCAGTCGAGACCCAGTACTTC.

In DNA, the CDR3 is TGTGCCAGCAGCTTCACCTACGAGCAGTACTTC. This translates into CASSFTYEQYF. The V and J genes are TRBV5-8 and TRBJ2-7; no firm D call. Deletions cut 2 bases from V and 2 bases from J, with 2 bases between. Germline lookup yields CDR1 SGHTS and CDR2 YDEGEE. This CDR3 has 11 residues.

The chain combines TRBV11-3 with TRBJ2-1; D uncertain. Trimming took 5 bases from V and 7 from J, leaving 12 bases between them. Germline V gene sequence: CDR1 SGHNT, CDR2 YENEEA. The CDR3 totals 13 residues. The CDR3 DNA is TGTGCCAGCAGCCCCCCGGGCCTTAATGAGCAGTTCTTC. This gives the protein CASSPPGLNEQFF.

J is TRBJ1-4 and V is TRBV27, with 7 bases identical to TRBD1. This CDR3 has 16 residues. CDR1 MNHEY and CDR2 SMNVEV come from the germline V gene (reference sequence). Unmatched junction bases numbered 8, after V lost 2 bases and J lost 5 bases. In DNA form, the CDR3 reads TGTGCCAGCAGTTTAGTGGGGACAGTAAAAAATGAAAAACTGTTTTTT. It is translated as CASSLVGTVKNEKLFF.

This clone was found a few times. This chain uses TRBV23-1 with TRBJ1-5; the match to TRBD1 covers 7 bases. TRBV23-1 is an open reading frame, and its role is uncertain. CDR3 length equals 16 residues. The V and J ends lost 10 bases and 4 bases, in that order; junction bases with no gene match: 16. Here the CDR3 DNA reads TGCGCCACCTGTCTATCGGACAGCAGGGGGAATCAGCCCCAGCATTTT. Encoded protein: CATCLSDSRGNQPQHF.

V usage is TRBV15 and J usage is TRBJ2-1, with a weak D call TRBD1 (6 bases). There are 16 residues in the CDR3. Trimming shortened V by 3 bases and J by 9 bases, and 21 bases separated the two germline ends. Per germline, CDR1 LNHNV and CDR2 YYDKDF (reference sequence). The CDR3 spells CATSSPTGSVKSEQFF. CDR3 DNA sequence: TGTGCCACCAGCAGCCCTACAGGGTCCGTAAAGAGTGAGCAGTTCTTC. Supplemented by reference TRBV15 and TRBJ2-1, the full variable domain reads DAMVIQNPRYQVTQFGKPVTLSCSQTLNHNVMYWYQQKSSQAPKLLFHYYDKDFNNEADTPDNFQSRRPNTSFCFLDIRSPGLGDTAMYLCATSSPTGSVKSEQFFGPGTRLTVL.

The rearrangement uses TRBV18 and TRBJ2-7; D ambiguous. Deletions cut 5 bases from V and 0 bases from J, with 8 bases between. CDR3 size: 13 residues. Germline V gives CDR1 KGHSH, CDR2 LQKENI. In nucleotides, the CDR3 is TGTGCCAGCTCAGACGGAAACTCCTACGAGCAGTACTTC. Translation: CASSDGNSYEQYF.

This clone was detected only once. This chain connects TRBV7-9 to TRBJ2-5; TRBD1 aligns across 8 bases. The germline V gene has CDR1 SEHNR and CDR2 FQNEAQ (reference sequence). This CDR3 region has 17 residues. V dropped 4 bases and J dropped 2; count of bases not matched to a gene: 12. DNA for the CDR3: TGTGCCAGCAGCTACCCCCTTGGACAGGGACGGCAAGAGACCCAGTACTTC. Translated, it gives CASSYPLGQGRQETQYF.

The chain's CDR3 is CASSHPGLGADTQYF. The DNA for the CDR3 is TGCGCCAGCAGCCACCCCGGACTAGGGGCAGATACGCAGTATTTT. This chain joins TRBV4-1 and TRBJ2-3; TRBD2 matches 7 bases. CDR3 size: 15 residues. V shed 3 bases and J 4 bases; nucleotides not matched to a gene: 7. CDR1 and CDR2 from the germline V gene are MGHRA and YSYEKL.

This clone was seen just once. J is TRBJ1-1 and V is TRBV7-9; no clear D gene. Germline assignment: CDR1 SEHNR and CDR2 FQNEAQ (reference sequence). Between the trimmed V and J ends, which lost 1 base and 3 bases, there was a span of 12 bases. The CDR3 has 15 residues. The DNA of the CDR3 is TGTGCCAGCAGCTTAGAATTTAACTGGTACACTGAAGCTTTCTTT. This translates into CASSLEFNWYTEAFF. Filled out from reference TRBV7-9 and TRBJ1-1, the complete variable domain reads DTGVSQNPRHKITKRGQNVTFRCDPISEHNRLYWYRQTLGQGPEFLTYFQNEAQLEKSRLLSDRFSAERPKGSFSTLEIQRTEQGDSAMYLCASSLEFNWYTEAFFGQGTRLTVV.

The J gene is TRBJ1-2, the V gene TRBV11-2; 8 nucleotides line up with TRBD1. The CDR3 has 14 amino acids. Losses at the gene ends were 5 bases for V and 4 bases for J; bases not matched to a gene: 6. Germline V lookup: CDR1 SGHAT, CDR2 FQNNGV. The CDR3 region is CASSPGTGAYGYTF. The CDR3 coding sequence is TGTGCCAGCAGCCCCGGGACAGGTGCCTATGGCTACACCTTC.

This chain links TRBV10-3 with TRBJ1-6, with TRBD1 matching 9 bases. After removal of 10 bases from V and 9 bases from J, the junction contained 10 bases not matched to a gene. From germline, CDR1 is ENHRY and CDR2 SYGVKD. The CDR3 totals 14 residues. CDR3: CATSLGQGPSPLHF. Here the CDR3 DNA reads TGTGCCACGAGCTTGGGACAGGGTCCTTCACCCCTCCACTTT.